The source of this T cell receptor beta chain is a study of blood T cell repertoires in COVID-19. Study-wide background: Italy, Spain and the United States were the sources of the convalescent and acute COVID-19 samples. Nucleic acid was either cDNA or gDNA, and it came from T cells, B-cell-depleted T cells, or PBMCs.

Trimming took 5 bases from V and 4 from J; bases not matched to a gene: 11. The CDR3 runs 16 residues. Authors' methods: Researchers report that nucleated cell counts were estimated from reference gene primer amplification. Profiled with immunoSEQ multiplex PCR; TCRdb holds only in-frame clones, not every one. The D gene and trimming were derived from the DNA, and the V and J assignments and clone size from that table. Of roughly 18,000 clones listed, around 83% are singletons. The sample comprised peripheral blood. The J gene is TRBJ2-7, the V gene TRBV5-3; 11 bases line up with TRBD2. TRBV5-3 is given ORF status, its function remaining uncertain. This receptor was taken from a man between 65 and 85 years old with acute or convalescent COVID-19. CDR3 coding DNA: TGTGCCAGAAGAGCCGGGACTAGCGGACACCTGTACGAGCAGTACTTC. Translating gives CARRAGTSGHLYEQYF.